This T cell receptor beta chain was sequenced for a study of identical twins (dated by TCRdb to about 2016). For the study in its entirety: The study deep-sequenced TCR alpha and beta repertoires from monozygotic twins, unrelated adults of various ages and cord blood to test whether fetal clonotypes persist. To rule out contamination, the twin experiments were replicated at different times with different library preparation protocols.

This clonotype was recorded at least ten times. What this receptor recognizes is not known. Per-base quality was not reported, and no clone a single base away is much larger than it. The germline V end is reduced by 3 bases and the J end by 1 base; junction bases left unmatched: 9. The germline V gene sets CDR1 to MRHNA and CDR2 to SNTAGT. CDR3 length: 17 amino acids, cysteine to phenylalanine. Just CDR3 DNA is preserved here, 51 bases in frame from base 1. Beyond this particular receptor, the publication reports: Compared with coincidental sharing between unrelated individuals, an excess of low generation-probability sequences was observed among out-of-frame TCR alpha sequences shared between twins. The excess sharing between twins in beta out-of-frame sequences was weaker because fewer shared sequences reduced the signal-to-noise ratio. Abundant cord blood beta clonotypes carried fewer insertions; young adult naive repertoires showed a weaker similar trend, while memory repertoires showed none. Zero-insertion analyses could be partly confounded by invariant T cells such as MAIT and iNKT, although diverse VJ usage argued against such confounding for most clonotypes. Because the same donors could not be followed over many years, conclusions were based on cross-sectional statistical analysis. In monozygotic twins, out-of-frame TCR alpha sharing was systematically underestimated by recombination models, although the models agreed with sharing between unrelated individuals.

Library construction relied on 5' RACE. The run used an Illumina HiSeq 2000. A universal primer binding site was introduced by template switching, and a unique molecular identifier was present in the final cDNA, enabling accurate counting of TCR cDNA molecules. First-strand cDNA for TCR alpha and beta chains was synthesized from specific primers in the conserved constant-segment region. Each cDNA library was double barcoded, with a SMART-Mk sample barcode plus Illumina barcodes, to control for contamination. Two successive PCR steps introduced TruSeq adapter sequences along with Illumina sample barcodes. Sequencing of the TCR alpha and beta cDNA libraries was done on the Illumina HiSeq platform using custom primers. In the paper's pipeline: Raw reads were processed with MiGEC to extract unique molecular identifiers, and MiXCR was used to determine CDR3 positions. For each individual, recombination models were inferred using an EM algorithm with the repgenHMM and IGoR tools. Shared clonotypes were analyzed with the tcR package in R, and sharing was normalized by the product of cloneset sizes. Out-of-frame nonproductive sequences were analyzed to study raw recombination free of thymic and clonal selection effects. Through fastp at Q25 and MiXCR, TCRdb rebuilt clones from the public reads, retaining in-frame beta chains. Every entry covers one CDR3 protein and lists the most common genes and DNA from its rows. The V and J calls, along with clone size, are taken from TCRdb and not from the paper's own processing. Present in this sample are about 570,000 distinct CDR3 sequences, roughly 9.9% of which were seen just once. The ten largest make up under 3% of the sample.

All donors were healthy Caucasians. The twin cohort consisted of three pairs of female monozygotic twins, all aged roughly 18 to 30 years. RNA for TCR libraries was isolated from peripheral blood mononuclear cells. This sample also appeared in a second study, on yellow fever vaccine responses in identical twins. The second investigation adds: According to the authors, the vaccine-induced T cell response in identical twins seemed to be partly convergent and partly specific to each individual. The study precisely tracked vaccine-responding T cell clones in identical twins.

The chain employs TRBV6-4 and TRBJ2-3, with 8 junctional bases fitting TRBD1. This clonotype originated in a woman under 30 in good health. Sequenced sample: PBMCs. Here is the DNA: TGTGCCAGCAGTGATAAACCGACAGGGGACGGCACAGATACGCAGTATTTT. This encodes CASSDKPTGDGTDTQYF.